The 3 T cell receptor beta chains given below trace back to one sample, sequenced in a study of a mutant IDH1 vaccine in newly diagnosed glioma. Sequencing was performed with immunoSEQ multiplex PCR; in TCRdb, only in-frame clones are kept and a portion is missing. The sample includes about 63,000 clones, approximately 82% seen only once; the top ten take about 4.8%. Time point noted: baseline, week 1 (first vaccination visit). The treatment denotes: pre-vaccination baseline after standard-of-care therapy. Sequencing was performed on peripheral blood mononuclear cells (PBMCs), taken from a glioma patient treated with radiotherapy, temozolomide or both. The receptor source for this set is a woman younger than 35 with glioma. Some clones in this sample may be carry-over from other donors' samples.

This clone was detected only a few times. The chain uses TRBV4-1 and TRBJ1-1; D is undetermined. Deletions cut 1 base from V and 3 bases from J, with 6 bases between. Germline V gene lookup returns CDR1 MGHRA and CDR2 YSYEKL. CDR3 length: 13 amino acids. The CDR3 here is CASSQVRDTEAFF. In DNA form, the CDR3 reads TGCGCCAGCAGCCAAGTGAGGGACACTGAAGCTTTCTTT.

The CDR3 spells CASSYRTGGNEKLFF. The CDR3, as DNA: TGTGCCAGCAGTTACCGGACAGGGGGGAATGAAAAACTGTTTTTT. The chain recombines TRBV6-6 with TRBJ1-4; 10 nucleotides agree with TRBD1. Per the germline V gene, CDR1 is MNHNY and CDR2 is SVGAGI (reference sequence). The length of the CDR3 is 15 residues. Germline trimming cut 2 bases from V and 5 bases from J; bases unmatched to any gene: 2.

The chain uses TRBV19 and TRBJ1-2, with D uncertain. CDR1 is LNHDA, CDR2 SQIVND, per germline (reference sequence). The CDR3 runs 13 residues. Trimming stripped 8 bases from V and 1 base from J, with 11 bases between. Written as DNA, the CDR3 is TGTGCCAGTCTGCCCGGGATTAACTATGGCTACACCTTC. Translation: CASLPGINYGYTF. Combining the CDR3 with reference TRBV19 and TRBJ1-2 gives the whole variable domain DGGITQSPKYLFRKEGQNVTLSCEQNLNHDAMYWYRQDPGQGLRLIYYSQIVNDFQKGDIAEGYSVSREKKESFPLTVTSAQKNPTAFYLCASLPGINYGYTFGSGTRLTVV.